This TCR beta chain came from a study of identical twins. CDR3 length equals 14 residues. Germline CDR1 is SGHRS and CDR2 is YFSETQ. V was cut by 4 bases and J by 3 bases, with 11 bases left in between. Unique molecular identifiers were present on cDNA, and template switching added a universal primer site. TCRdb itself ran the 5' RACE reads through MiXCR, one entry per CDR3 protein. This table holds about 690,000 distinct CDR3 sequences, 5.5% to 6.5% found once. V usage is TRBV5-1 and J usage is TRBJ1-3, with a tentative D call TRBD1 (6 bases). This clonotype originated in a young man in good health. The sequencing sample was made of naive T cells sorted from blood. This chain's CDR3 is CASSVGHLGNTIYF. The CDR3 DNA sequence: TGCGCCAGCAGCGTGGGACACCTTGGAAACACCATATATTTT.